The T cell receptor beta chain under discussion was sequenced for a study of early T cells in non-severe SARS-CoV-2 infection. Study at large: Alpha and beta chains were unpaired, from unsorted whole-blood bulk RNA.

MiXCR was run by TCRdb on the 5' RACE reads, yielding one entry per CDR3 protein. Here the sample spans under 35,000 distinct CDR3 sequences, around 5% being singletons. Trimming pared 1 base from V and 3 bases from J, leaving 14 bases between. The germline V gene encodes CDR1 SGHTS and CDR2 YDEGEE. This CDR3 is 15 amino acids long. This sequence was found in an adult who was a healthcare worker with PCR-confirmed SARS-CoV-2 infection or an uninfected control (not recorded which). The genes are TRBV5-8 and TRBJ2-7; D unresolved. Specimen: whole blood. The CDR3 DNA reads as TGTGCCAGCAGCTTGCTGTCCAGGCCTGGCTACGAGCAGTACTTC. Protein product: CASSLLSRPGYEQYF.